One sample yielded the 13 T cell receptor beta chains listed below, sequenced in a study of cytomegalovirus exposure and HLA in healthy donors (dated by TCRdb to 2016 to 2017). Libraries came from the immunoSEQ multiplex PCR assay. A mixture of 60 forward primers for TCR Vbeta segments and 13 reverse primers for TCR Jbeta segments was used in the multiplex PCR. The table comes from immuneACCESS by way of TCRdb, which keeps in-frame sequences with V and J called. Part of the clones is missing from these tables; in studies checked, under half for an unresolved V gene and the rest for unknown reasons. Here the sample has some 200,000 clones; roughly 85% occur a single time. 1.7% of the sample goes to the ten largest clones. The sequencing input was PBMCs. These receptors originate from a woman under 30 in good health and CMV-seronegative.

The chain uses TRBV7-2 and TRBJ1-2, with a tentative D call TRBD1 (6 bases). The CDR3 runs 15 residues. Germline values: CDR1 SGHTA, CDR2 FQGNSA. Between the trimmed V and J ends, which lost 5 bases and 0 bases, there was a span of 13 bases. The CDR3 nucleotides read TGTGCCAGCAGCCCAGACAGGCTCGCTAACTATGGCTACACCTTC. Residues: CASSPDRLANYGYTF. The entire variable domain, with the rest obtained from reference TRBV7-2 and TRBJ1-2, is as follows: GAGVSQSPSNKVTEKGKDVELRCDPISGHTALYWYRQSLGQGLEFLIYFQGNSAPDKSGLPSDRFSAERTGGSVSTLTIQRTQQEDSAVYLCASSPDRLANYGYTFGSGTRLTVV.

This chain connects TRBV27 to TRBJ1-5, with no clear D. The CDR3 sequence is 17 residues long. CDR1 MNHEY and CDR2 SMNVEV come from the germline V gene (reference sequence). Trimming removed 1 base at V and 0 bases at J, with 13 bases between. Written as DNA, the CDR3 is TGTGCCAGCAGTTTATGCGCCATTCTGAATAGCAATCAGCCCCAGCATTTT. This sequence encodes CASSLCAILNSNQPQHF.

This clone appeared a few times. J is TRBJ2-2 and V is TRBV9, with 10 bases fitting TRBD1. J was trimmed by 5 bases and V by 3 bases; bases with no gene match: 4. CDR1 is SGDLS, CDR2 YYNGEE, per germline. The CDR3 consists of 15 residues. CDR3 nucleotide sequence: TGTGCCAGCAGCGGAAGACAGGGGGCTACCGGGGAGCTGTTTTTT. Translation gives CASSGRQGATGELFF.

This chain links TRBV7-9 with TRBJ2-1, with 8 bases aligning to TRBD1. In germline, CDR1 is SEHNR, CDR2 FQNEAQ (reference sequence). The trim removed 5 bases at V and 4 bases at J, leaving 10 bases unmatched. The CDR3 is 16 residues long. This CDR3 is CASSDITGGWYNEQFF. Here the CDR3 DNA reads TGTGCCAGCAGCGATATTACAGGGGGGTGGTACAATGAGCAGTTCTTC.

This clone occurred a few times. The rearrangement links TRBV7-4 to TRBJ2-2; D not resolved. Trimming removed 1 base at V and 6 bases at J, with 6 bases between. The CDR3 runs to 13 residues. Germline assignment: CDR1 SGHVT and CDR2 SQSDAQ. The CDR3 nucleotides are TGTGCCAGCAGCTTAGTACTCCCCGGGGAGCTGTTTTTT. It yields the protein CASSLVLPGELFF.

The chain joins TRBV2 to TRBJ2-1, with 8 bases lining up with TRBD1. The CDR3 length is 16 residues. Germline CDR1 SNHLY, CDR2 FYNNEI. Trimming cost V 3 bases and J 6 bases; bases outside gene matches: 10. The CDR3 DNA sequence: TGTGCCAGCAGTGATCCGTCCGGACAGGGCGCCAATGAGCAGTTCTTC. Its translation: CASSDPSGQGANEQFF.

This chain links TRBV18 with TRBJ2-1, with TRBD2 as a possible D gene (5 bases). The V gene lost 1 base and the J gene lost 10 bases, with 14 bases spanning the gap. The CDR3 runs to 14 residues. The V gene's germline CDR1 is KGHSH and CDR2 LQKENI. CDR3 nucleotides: TGTGCCAGCTCACCACTCGCGGCCGCGGGCGAGCAGTTCTTC. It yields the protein CASSPLAAAGEQFF.

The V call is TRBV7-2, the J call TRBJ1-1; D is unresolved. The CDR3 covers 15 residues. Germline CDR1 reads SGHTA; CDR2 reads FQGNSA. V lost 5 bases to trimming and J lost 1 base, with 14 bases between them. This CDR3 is CASSPGGQSNTEAFF. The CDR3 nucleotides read TGTGCCAGCAGCCCGGGCGGGCAGTCGAACACTGAAGCTTTCTTT.

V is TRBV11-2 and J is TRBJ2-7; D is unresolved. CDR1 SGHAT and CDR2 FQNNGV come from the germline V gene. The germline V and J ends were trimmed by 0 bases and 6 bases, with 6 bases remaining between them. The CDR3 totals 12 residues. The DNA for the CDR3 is TGTGCCAGCAGCTTAGAAACAATCGAGCAGTACTTC. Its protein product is CASSLETIEQYF.

The CDR3: CASSPGTGGIDQPQHF. The DNA of the CDR3 is TGTGCCAGCAGTCCCGGGACAGGGGGTATAGATCAGCCCCAGCATTTT. This chain uses TRBV28 with TRBJ1-5, with 11 nucleotides matching TRBD1. The CDR3 runs 16 residues. In germline, CDR1 is MDHEN, CDR2 SYDVKM. Unmatched junction bases numbered 8, after V lost 5 bases and J lost 5 bases.

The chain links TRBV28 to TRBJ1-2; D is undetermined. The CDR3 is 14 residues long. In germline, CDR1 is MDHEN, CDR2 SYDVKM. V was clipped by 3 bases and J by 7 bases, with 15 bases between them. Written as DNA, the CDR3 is TGTGCCAGCAGTTTCTTTGTTGAGGGCTCTGGCTACACCTTC. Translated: CASSFFVEGSGYTF.

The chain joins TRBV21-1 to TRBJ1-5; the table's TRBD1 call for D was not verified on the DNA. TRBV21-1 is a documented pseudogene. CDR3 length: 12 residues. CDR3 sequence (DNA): TGTGCCAGCGGCAGGCACAATCAGCCCCAGCATTTT. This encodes CASGRHNQPQHF.

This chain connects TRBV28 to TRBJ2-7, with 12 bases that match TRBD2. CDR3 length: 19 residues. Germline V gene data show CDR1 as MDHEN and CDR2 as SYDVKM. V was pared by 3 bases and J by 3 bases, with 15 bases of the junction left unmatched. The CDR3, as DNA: TGTGCCAGCAGTTTCCCCCCGGGACTAGCGGGCAAAGGGGACTACGAGCAGTACTTC. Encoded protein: CASSFPPGLAGKGDYEQYF.